This T cell receptor beta chain was sequenced during a study of cytomegalovirus exposure and HLA in healthy donors. Study-wide findings and caveats: Reports indicated that the classifier achieved high specificity and sensitivity in diagnosing cytomegalovirus status. There were under 200 TCR beta chains listed as cytomegalovirus-associated. Most sequenced TCRs were rare (though some public TCRs occurred in many donors).

A multiplex PCR was run with 60 Vbeta primers and 13 Jbeta primers. Generated by immunoSEQ multiplex PCR, the TCRdb table keeps only in-frame clones and is missing some. The repertoire has 120,000 or so clones, around 82% of them found once; the top ten carry about a tenth. V was pared by 4 bases and J by 0 bases, with 8 bases between. Germline assignment: CDR1 ENHRY and CDR2 SYGVKD. This CDR3 spans 14 amino acids. This clone was recorded a few times. Antigen specificity is unknown. This rearrangement joins TRBV10-3 to TRBJ2-3; D is unclear. This receptor was obtained from a man aged 25-45 years in good health and CMV-seropositive. Sequences were obtained from PBMCs. This CDR3 is CAISGGESTDTQYF. The CDR3 DNA reads as TGTGCCATCAGTGGCGGCGAAAGCACAGATACGCAGTATTTT.